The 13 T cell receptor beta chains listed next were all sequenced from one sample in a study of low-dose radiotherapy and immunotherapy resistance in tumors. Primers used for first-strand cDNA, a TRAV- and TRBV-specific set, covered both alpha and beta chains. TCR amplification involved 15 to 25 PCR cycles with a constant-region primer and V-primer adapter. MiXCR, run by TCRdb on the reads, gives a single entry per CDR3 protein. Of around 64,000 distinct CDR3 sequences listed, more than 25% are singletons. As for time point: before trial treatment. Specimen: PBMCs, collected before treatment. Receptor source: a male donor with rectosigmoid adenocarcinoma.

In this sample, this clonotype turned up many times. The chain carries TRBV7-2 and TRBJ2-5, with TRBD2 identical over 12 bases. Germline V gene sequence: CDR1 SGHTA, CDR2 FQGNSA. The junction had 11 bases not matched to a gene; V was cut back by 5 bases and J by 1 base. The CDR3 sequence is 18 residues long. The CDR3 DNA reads TGTGCCAGCAGCGAACGTTCTAGCGGGGGGGCAACCCAAGAGACCCAGTACTTC. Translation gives CASSERSSGGATQETQYF.

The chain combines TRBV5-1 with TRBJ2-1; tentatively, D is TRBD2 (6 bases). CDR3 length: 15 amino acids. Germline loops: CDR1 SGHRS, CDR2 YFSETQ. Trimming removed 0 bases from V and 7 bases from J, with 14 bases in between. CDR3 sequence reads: CASSLALSSANEQFF. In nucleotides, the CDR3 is TGCGCCAGCAGCTTGGCCCTATCTAGCGCAAATGAGCAGTTCTTC.

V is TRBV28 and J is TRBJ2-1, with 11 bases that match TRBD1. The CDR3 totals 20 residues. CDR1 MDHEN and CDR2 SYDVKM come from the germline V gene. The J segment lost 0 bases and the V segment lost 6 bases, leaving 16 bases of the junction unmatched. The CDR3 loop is CASSFTGTGGSRSSYNEQFF. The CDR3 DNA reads TGTGCCAGCAGCTTCACCGGGACAGGGGGTTCCCGCAGCTCCTACAATGAGCAGTTCTTC.

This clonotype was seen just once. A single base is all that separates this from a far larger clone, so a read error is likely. This chain's CDR3 is CASSPRLKTYEQYF. The CDR3 DNA follows: TGTGCCAGCAGTCCCCGGCTGAAGACCTACGAGCAGTACTTC. V and J are TRBV6-1 and TRBJ2-7, with no clear D. Trimming took off 5 bases at V and 2 bases at J, with 13 bases between the two ends. The CDR3 length is 14 residues. Germline assignment: CDR1 MNHNS and CDR2 SASEGT.

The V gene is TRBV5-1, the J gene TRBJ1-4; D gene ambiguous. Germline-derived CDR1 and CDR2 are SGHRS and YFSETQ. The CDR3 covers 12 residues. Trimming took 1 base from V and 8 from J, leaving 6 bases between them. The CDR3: CASSLPGEKLFF. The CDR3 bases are TGCGCCAGCAGCTTGCCGGGGGAAAAACTGTTTTTT.

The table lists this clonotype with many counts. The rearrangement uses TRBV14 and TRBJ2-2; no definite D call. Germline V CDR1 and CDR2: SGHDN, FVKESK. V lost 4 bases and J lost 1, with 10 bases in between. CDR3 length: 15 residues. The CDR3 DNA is TGTGCCAGCAGCCCACTAACCGTGAACACCGGGGAGCTGTTTTTT. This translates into CASSPLTVNTGELFF.

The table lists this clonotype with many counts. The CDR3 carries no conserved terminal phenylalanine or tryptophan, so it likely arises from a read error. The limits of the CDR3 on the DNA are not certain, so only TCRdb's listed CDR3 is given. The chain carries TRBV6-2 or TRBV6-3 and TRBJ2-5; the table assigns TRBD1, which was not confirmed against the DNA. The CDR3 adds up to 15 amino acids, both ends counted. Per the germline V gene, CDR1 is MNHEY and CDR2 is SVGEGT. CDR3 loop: CASSYSIPLGQGPTL.

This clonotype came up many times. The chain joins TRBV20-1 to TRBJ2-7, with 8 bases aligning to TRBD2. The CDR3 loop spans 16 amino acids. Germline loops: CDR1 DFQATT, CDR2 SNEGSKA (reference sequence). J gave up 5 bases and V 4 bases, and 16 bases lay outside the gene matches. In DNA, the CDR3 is TGCAGTGCTACAGGATTTCGGACTAGCTATGGGGACGAGCAGTACTTC. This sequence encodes CSATGFRTSYGDEQYF.

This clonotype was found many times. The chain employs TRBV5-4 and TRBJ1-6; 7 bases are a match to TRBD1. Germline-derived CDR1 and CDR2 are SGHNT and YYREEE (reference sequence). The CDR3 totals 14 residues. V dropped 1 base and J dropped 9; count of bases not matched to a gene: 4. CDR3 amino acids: CASSLTGDGSPLHF. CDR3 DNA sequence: TGTGCCAGCAGCTTGACAGGGGATGGTTCACCCCTCCACTTT.

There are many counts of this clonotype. CDR3 region: CASSRSGQETQYF. In DNA, the CDR3 is TGTGCCAGCAGCAGATCTGGACAAGAGACCCAGTACTTC. The chain has TRBV11-2 and TRBJ2-5; no clear D gene. In germline, CDR1 is SGHAT, CDR2 FQNNGV. The CDR3 spans 13 residues. Trimming removed 5 bases at V and 2 bases at J, with 9 bases between.

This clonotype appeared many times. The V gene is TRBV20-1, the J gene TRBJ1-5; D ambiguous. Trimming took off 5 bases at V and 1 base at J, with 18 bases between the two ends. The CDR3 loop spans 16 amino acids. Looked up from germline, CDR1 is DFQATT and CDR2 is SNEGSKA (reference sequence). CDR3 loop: CSASPRSTGSNQPQHF. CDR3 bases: TGCAGTGCTTCGCCGCGATCTACGGGGAGCAATCAGCCCCAGCATTTT.

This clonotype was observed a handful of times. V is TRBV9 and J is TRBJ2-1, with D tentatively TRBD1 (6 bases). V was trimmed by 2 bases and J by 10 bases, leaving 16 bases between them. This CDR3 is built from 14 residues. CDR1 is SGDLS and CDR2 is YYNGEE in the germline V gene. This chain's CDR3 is CASSVTGGYSEQFF. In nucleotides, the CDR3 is TGTGCCAGCAGCGTGACAGGTGGTTATTCGGAGCAGTTCTTC.

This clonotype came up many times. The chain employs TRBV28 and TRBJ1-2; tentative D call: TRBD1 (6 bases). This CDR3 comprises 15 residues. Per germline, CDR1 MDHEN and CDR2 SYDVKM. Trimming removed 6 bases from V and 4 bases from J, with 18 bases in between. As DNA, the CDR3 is TGTGCCAGCAGAAGGGGGGGCGACGGGTTCTATGGCTACACCTTC. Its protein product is CASRRGGDGFYGYTF.